This T cell receptor (beta chain) was sequenced during a study of cytomegalovirus exposure and HLA in healthy donors. Primers: 60 Vbeta forward and 13 Jbeta reverse. Here immunoSEQ multiplex PCR was the method, and the copy in TCRdb shows in-frame clones only, minus some. The data hold fewer than 80,000 clones, with just under 75% observed a single time. Concerning this clone: Antigen unknown.

This CDR3 spans 17 amino acids. General observations from the study: Common viral pathogens were later found to be apparently linked to several of the most significant clusters.

The sequencing input was PBMCs. The TCR originated in a woman under 40 in good health and CMV-seronegative. The chain employs TRBV1 and TRBJ1-2; the D call TRBD1 from the table was never checked on the DNA. TRBV1 is a recognized pseudogene. As DNA, the CDR3 is TGCACCAGCAGCTGGGACAGGCTTGGATTTATTAACTATGGCTACACCTTC. Protein sequence: CTSSWDRLGFINYGYTF.